This record concerns one T cell receptor (beta chain) sequence. The sample originates from a study of control samples from healthy donors and cancer patients. This table comes from immunoSEQ multiplex PCR, and its TCRdb copy is limited to in-frame clones, with some not included. Among 130,000 or so clones listed, 80% to 90% were seen once. The receptor was isolated from a man between 50 and 59 years old in good health. The sequenced sample consisted of blood.

The CDR3 region has the DNA TGTGCCATCAGTGAGTCGGGAGGGAATAACAATCAGCCCCAGCATTTT. Translated, it gives CAISESGGNNNQPQHF. The chain couples TRBV10-3 to TRBJ1-5; D gene uncertain. Trimming took 0 bases from V and 3 from J, leaving 12 bases between them. The CDR3 loop spans 16 amino acids. The V gene's germline CDR1 is ENHRY and CDR2 SYGVKD.